This TCR delta chain was documented in a study of γδ T cells in repeated Plasmodium falciparum infection. Across the whole study: Age- and gender-matched Australian children served as comparison for malaria-exposed Malian children.

Comment on this clone: This DNA's translation and the protein TCRdb lists, from a much larger clone, do not match at residues 3 and 6, likely due to a read error; the protein shown is translated from the DNA.

TCRdb re-called clones from the multiplex PCR reads via CATT. The sample has around 82,000 delta-chain clones, almost 1.5% seen once. Sequencing input: gamma-delta T cells from blood. The clonotype was recovered from a pool of human donors (malaria-infected and uninfected, not separated).

CDR3 bases: TGTGCCTTTGACGTACCGGGGGTTTACACCTATAAACTCACCTTT. This codes for CAFDVPGVYTYKLTF. The chain links TRDV2 to TRDJ1; maybe TRDD3 (5 bases). CDR1 and CDR2 (germline): GEAIGNYY, EKD. The length of the CDR3 is 15 residues.